This T cell receptor beta chain was sequenced in a study of radiotherapy plus CTLA-4 blockade in lung cancer (dated by TCRdb to the late 2010s). Notes on the research overall: Objective responses occurred in roughly 19% of enrolled patients, and about 33% achieved disease control. What the authors observed across the whole study: The strongest predictors of response, as reported, were early dynamic changes in blood T cell clones along with a rise in serum interferon-beta after radiation. After treatment with radiotherapy and ipilimumab, TCR clones that originated in tumors expanded in peripheral blood.

Focal radiation therapy combined with CTLA-4 blockade (ipilimumab) was tested in patients with chemo-refractory metastatic non-small-cell lung cancer. Library preparation was by the immunoSEQ multiplex PCR assay. In TCRdb, the immuneACCESS table is reduced to in-frame sequences with V and J assigned. These tables do not hold every clone; where another copy was compared, an unresolved V gene accounts for under half, and the others remain unexplained. Counted in this sample were about 120,000 clones; more than 80% of them appeared once. The leading ten clones occupy 6.9% of the sample. A word on this clone: The antigen it binds to is not known. No base-level quality is on record; no much larger clone is a single base apart.

According to the germline V gene (reference sequence), CDR1 reads LNHDA and CDR2 reads SQIVND. Including the terminal cysteine and phenylalanine, the CDR3 comprises 12 residues. Kept here is only the CDR3 DNA, which spans 36 bases and is read in frame from base 1. Trimming removed 5 bases from V and 2 bases from J, leaving 4 bases between the germline ends. Source: peripheral blood, taken from a patient treated with radiotherapy plus ipilimumab. This TCR was sampled from a human donor with non-small cell lung cancer that progressed on radiotherapy plus ipilimumab. The chain joins TRBV19 to TRBJ2-1; no D segment can be confidently identified. The CDR3 reads as follows: CASSVTYNEQFF. The DNA reads as follows: TGTGCCAGTAGTGTTACCTACAATGAGCAGTTCTTC.